These 26 T cell receptor beta chains were all obtained from the same sample, sequenced in a study of monozygotic twins with inflammatory bowel disease. Following a re-call of the 5' RACE reads, TCRdb has one entry per CDR3 protein and lacks DNA. Listed are some 170,000 distinct CDR3 sequences; 2% to 3% falls within the top ten. The sample comprised blood. All receptors come from a human donor with ulcerative colitis or Crohn's disease, or a healthy co-twin of an affected twin (not recorded which).

This chain links TRBV4-1 with TRBJ1-2; TCRdb names TRBD1, which stays unverified in the absence of DNA. In germline, CDR1 is MGHRA, CDR2 YSYEKL. The CDR3 contains 13 residues. The CDR3 loop reads CASSPRQNYGYTF.

The chain has TRBV18 and TRBJ1-6; the TCRdb D gene call, TRBD1, has no DNA to confirm it. This CDR3 spans 17 amino acids. CDR1 is KGHSH and CDR2 is LQKENI in the germline V gene. The CDR3 region is CASSSSGQGAVISPLHF.

The gene calls are TRBV3-1 and TRBJ1-1; TCRdb's D call, TRBD1, is unchecked because there is no DNA. There are 16 residues in the CDR3. CDR1 and CDR2 (germline): LGHDT, YNNKEL (reference sequence). The CDR3 sequence is CASSQYQGFRNTEAFF.

The V call is TRBV20-1, the J call TRBJ2-3; TCRdb names TRBD1, which stays unverified in the absence of DNA. This CDR3 has 15 amino acids. Germline CDR1 and CDR2: DFQATT and SNEGSKA (reference sequence). The CDR3: CSARKPGEGTDTQYF.

The chain recombines TRBV28 with TRBJ2-5; TCRdb selects TRBD2, and the lack of DNA leaves this call unchecked. The germline CDR1 and CDR2 sequences are MDHEN and SYDVKM. This CDR3 comprises 13 residues. The CDR3 spells CATSAGYQETQYF.

V and J are TRBV6-2 or TRBV6-3 and TRBJ2-7. This CDR3 is 15 amino acids long. CDR1 is MNHEY and CDR2 is SVGEGT in the germline V gene. CDR3 residues: CASSYSKATSYEQYF.

The J gene is TRBJ1-5, the V gene TRBV5-1. From germline, CDR1 is SGHRS and CDR2 YFSETQ. This CDR3 region has 14 residues. This CDR3 is CASSLSGGNQPQHF. Variable domain in full (rest from reference TRBV5-1 and TRBJ1-5): KAGVTQTPRYLIKTRGQQVTLSCSPISGHRSVSWYQQTPGQGLQFLFEYFSETQRNKGNFPGRFSGRQFSNSRSEMNVSTLELGDSALYLCASSLSGGNQPQHFGDGTRLSIL.

The chain couples TRBV2 to TRBJ2-1; with no DNA, the TCRdb D assignment of TRBD1 cannot be verified. Per germline, CDR1 SNHLY and CDR2 FYNNEI. This CDR3 is built from 13 residues. The CDR3: CASSEHRGNEQFF.

This chain joins TRBV20-1 and TRBJ1-3; TCRdb names TRBD1, which stays unverified in the absence of DNA. Germline V gene data show CDR1 as DFQATT and CDR2 as SNEGSKA (reference sequence). The CDR3 contains 15 residues. The CDR3 is CSARDTPTGGNTIYF.

The chain recombines TRBV19 with TRBJ2-1; TCRdb calls TRBD1, which cannot be checked without DNA. This CDR3 is 15 amino acids long. CDR1 and CDR2 (germline): LNHDA, SQIVND (reference sequence). CDR3 amino acids: CASSNRDTSYNEQFF. Together with reference TRBV19 and TRBJ2-1, the CDR3 gives the full variable domain: DGGITQSPKYLFRKEGQNVTLSCEQNLNHDAMYWYRQDPGQGLRLIYYSQIVNDFQKGDIAEGYSVSREKKESFPLTVTSAQKNPTAFYLCASSNRDTSYNEQFFGPGTRLTVL.

The chain couples TRBV5-5 to TRBJ2-7; the D call of TRBD1 rests on TCRdb alone, since no DNA is present to check it. The CDR3 contains 15 residues. The germline V gene has CDR1 SGHKS and CDR2 YYEKEE (reference sequence). CDR3 residues: CASSQTLTTSYEQYF.

The chain employs TRBV20-1 and TRBJ2-1. Germline CDR1 DFQATT, CDR2 SNEGSKA (reference sequence). The CDR3 covers 12 residues. The CDR3 sequence: CSAMYTNNEQFF.

This rearrangement joins TRBV12-3 or TRBV12-4 to TRBJ2-1; TCRdb's assignment of TRBD1 cannot be checked, as there is no DNA. This CDR3 has 20 amino acids. CDR3 sequence: CASSSPWGVSTLSSYNEQFF.

The chain employs TRBV5-1 and TRBJ2-7. The CDR3 is 15 amino acids. Germline lookup yields CDR1 SGHRS and CDR2 YFSETQ. CDR3 amino acids: CASSVGQVGIYEQYF.

J is TRBJ2-1 and V is TRBV20-1; checking the TCRdb D call of TRBD2 is not possible without DNA. Germline V gives CDR1 DFQATT, CDR2 SNEGSKA (reference sequence). The CDR3 loop spans 14 amino acids. Here the CDR3 reads CSAHTSGGALEQFF.

The V call is TRBV28, the J call TRBJ1-1; TCRdb selects TRBD1, and the lack of DNA leaves this call unchecked. This CDR3 region has 12 residues. The V gene's germline CDR1 is MDHEN and CDR2 SYDVKM. This chain's CDR3 is CASEGQHTEAFF.

The chain couples TRBV20-1 to TRBJ1-6. This CDR3 is 15 amino acids long. Germline V gives CDR1 DFQATT, CDR2 SNEGSKA (reference sequence). This chain's CDR3 is CSARTMGLGNSPLHF.

This rearrangement joins TRBV7-8 to TRBJ2-7; the TCRdb call, TRBD1, lacks DNA for checking. CDR1 and CDR2 (germline): SGHVS, FQNEAQ. The CDR3 length is 11 residues. This CDR3 is CASSPWREQYF.

V gene TRBV6-6 combines with J gene TRBJ1-1. The germline V gene encodes CDR1 MNHNY and CDR2 SVGAGI (reference sequence). The CDR3 has 13 amino acids. CDR3: CASSYSFGTEAFF.

The CDR3 here is CASSFQPSTVQETQYF. The chain links TRBV5-1 to TRBJ2-5; TCRdb names TRBD2, which stays unverified in the absence of DNA. CDR3 length: 16 amino acids. Per germline, CDR1 SGHRS and CDR2 YFSETQ.

The chain couples TRBV7-3 to TRBJ2-1; the D gene TCRdb calls, TRBD2, cannot be checked with no DNA. Germline V gene data show CDR1 as SGHTA and CDR2 as FQGTGA. This CDR3 has 14 amino acids. CDR3 residues: CASSLTSGIGEQFF.

V and J are TRBV7-6 and TRBJ1-6; the D call of TRBD1 rests on TCRdb alone, since no DNA is present to check it. The CDR3 is made up of 16 amino acids. CDR1 is SGHVS, CDR2 FNYEAQ, per germline. This CDR3 reads CASSPLTGPWGSPLHF.

The V and J genes are TRBV28 and TRBJ2-7. CDR1 and CDR2 (germline): MDHEN, SYDVKM. The CDR3 loop spans 15 amino acids. The CDR3 loop is CASSLLTLTWAEQYF.

This rearrangement joins TRBV7-2 to TRBJ2-3; without DNA, the TCRdb call of TRBD2 cannot be checked. Germline-derived CDR1 and CDR2 are SGHTA and FQGNSA. The CDR3 is 16 residues long. The CDR3 sequence is CASSALRGGSTDTQYF. The variable domain in full, with the rest retrieved from reference TRBV7-2 and TRBJ2-3, is GAGVSQSPSNKVTEKGKDVELRCDPISGHTALYWYRQSLGQGLEFLIYFQGNSAPDKSGLPSDRFSAERTGGSVSTLTIQRTQQEDSAVYLCASSALRGGSTDTQYFGPGTRLTVL.

The gene calls are TRBV28 and TRBJ1-5. Germline assignment: CDR1 MDHEN and CDR2 SYDVKM. The CDR3 sequence is 15 residues long. The CDR3 loop is CASSLDEGGNQPQHF. The complete variable domain, with remaining parts taken from reference TRBV28 and TRBJ1-5, reads DVKVTQSSRYLVKRTGEKVFLECVQDMDHENMFWYRQDPGLGLRLIYFSYDVKMKEKGDIPEGYSVSREKKERFSLILESASTNQTSMYLCASSLDEGGNQPQHFGDGTRLSIL.

The chain joins TRBV27 to TRBJ2-3; the TRBD1 assignment by TCRdb is unverifiable without DNA. The germline CDR1 and CDR2 sequences are MNHEY and SMNVEV (reference sequence). CDR3 length: 12 amino acids. The CDR3 here is CASSWGRDTQYF.